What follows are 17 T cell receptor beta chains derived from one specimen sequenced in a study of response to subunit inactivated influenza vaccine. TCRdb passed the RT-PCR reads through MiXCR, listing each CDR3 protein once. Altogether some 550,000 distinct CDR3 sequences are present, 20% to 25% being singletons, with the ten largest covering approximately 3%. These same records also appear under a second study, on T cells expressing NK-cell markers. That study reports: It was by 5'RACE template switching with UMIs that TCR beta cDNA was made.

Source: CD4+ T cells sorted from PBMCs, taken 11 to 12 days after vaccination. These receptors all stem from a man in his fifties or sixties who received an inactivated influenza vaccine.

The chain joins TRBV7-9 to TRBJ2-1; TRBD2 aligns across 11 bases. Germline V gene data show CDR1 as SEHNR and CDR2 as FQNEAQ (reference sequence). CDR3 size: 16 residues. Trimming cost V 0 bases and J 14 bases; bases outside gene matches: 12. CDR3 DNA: TGTGCCAGCAGCTTAGCGCTCAAACTAGCGGGAGATACGGAGTTCTTC. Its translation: CASSLALKLAGDTEFF. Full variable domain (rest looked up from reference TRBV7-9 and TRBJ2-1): DTGVSQNPRHKITKRGQNVTFRCDPISEHNRLYWYRQTLGQGPEFLTYFQNEAQLEKSRLLSDRFSAERPKGSFSTLEIQRTEQGDSAMYLCASSLALKLAGDTEFFGPGTRLTVL.

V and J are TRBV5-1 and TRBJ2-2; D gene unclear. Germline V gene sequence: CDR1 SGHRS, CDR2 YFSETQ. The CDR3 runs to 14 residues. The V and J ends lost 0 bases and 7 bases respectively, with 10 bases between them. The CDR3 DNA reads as TGCGCCAGCAGCTTGGTTGGGGAACTCGGGGAGCTGTTTTTT. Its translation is CASSLVGELGELFF.

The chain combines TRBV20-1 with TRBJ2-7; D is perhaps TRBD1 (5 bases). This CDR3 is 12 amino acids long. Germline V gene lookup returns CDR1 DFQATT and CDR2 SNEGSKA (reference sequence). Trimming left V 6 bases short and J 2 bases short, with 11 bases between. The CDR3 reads CSARQSTYEQYF. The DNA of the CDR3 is TGCAGTGCGAGACAGTCAACCTACGAGCAGTACTTC.

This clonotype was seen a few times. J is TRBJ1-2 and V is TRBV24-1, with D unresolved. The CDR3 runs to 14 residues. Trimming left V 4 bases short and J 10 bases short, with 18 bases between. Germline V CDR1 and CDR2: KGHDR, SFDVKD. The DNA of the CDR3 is TGTGCCACCAGTGACCCCTCCAGGCGTGATCCCTACACCTTC. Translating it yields CATSDPSRRDPYTF.

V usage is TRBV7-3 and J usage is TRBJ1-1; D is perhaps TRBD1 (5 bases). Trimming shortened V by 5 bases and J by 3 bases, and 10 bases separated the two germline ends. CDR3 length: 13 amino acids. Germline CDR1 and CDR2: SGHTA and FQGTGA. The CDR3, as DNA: TGTGCCAGCAGCGTCCGGGGACACACTGAAGCTTTCTTT. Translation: CASSVRGHTEAFF. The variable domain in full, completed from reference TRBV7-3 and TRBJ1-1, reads GAGVSQTPSNKVTEKGKYVELRCDPISGHTALYWYRQSLGQGPEFLIYFQGTGAADDSGLPNDRFFAVRPEGSVSTLKIQRTERGDSAVYLCASSVRGHTEAFFGQGTRLTVV.

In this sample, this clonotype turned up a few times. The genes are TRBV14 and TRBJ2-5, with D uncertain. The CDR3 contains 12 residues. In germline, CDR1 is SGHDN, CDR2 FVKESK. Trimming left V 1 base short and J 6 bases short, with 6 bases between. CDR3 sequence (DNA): TGTGCCAGCAGCCAAGTCAGGAAGACCCAGTACTTC. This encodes CASSQVRKTQYF.

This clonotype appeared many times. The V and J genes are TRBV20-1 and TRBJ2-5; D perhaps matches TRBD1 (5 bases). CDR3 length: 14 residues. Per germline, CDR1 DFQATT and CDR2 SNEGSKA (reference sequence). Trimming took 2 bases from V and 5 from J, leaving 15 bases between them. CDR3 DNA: TGCAGTGCTAGAAGACAGTTCGTACACGAGACCCAGTACTTC. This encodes CSARRQFVHETQYF.

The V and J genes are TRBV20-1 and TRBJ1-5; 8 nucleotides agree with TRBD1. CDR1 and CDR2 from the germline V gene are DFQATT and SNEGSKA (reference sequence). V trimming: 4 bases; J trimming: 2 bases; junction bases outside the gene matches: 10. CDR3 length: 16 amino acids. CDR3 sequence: CSANPTGGIRNQPQHF. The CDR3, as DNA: TGCAGTGCTAACCCCACAGGGGGTATACGCAATCAGCCCCAGCATTTT.

The CDR3 sequence is CASSSPRALHTQYF. CDR3 nucleotide sequence: TGTGCCAGCAGTTCTCCTAGGGCACTTCATACGCAGTATTTT. V gene TRBV12-3 or TRBV12-4 combines with J gene TRBJ2-3; D is uncertain. V gave up 4 bases and J gave up 7 bases, with 15 bases separating them. The CDR3 is 14 residues long.

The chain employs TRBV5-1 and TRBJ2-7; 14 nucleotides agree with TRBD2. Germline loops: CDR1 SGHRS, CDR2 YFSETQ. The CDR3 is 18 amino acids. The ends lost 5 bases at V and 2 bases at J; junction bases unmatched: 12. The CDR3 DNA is TGCGCCAGCAGGCGGGCGGGGACTAGCGGGAGAGGAACCTACGAGCAGTACTTC. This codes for CASRRAGTSGRGTYEQYF. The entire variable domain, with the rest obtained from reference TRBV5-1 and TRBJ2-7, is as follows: KAGVTQTPRYLIKTRGQQVTLSCSPISGHRSVSWYQQTPGQGLQFLFEYFSETQRNKGNFPGRFSGRQFSNSRSEMNVSTLELGDSALYLCASRRAGTSGRGTYEQYFGPGTRLTVT.

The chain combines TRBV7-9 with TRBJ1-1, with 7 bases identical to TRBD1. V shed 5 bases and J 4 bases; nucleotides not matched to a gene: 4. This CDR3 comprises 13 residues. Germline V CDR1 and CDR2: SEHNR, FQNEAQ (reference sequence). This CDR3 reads CASSGHRGTEAFF. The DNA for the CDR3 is TGTGCCAGCAGCGGGCACAGGGGCACTGAAGCTTTCTTT.

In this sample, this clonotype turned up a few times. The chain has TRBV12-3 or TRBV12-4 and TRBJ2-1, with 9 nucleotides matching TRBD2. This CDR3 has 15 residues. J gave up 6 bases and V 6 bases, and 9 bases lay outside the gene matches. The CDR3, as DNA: TGTGCCAGCAGGCTAAGCGGGGGGCGATTCAATGAGCAGTTCTTC. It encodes CASRLSGGRFNEQFF.

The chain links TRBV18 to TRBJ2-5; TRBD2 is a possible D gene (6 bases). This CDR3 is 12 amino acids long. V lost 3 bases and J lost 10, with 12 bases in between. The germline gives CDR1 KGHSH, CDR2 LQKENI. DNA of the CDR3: TGTGCCAGCTCACCTTCTCCTAGCGACCAGTACTTC. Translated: CASSPSPSDQYF. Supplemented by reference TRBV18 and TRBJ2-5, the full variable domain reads NAGVMQNPRHLVRRRGQEARLRCSPMKGHSHVYWYRQLPEEGLKFMVYLQKENIIDESGMPKERFSAEFPKEGPSILRIQQVVRGDSAAYFCASSPSPSDQYFGPGTRLLVL.

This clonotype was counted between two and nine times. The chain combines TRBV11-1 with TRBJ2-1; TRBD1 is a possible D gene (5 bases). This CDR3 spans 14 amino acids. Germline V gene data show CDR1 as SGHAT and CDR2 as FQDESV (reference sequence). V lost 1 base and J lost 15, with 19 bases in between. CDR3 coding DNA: TGTGCCAGCAGCTTAGAAGGCGGACAACAAAGCCTGTTCTTC. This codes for CASSLEGGQQSLFF.

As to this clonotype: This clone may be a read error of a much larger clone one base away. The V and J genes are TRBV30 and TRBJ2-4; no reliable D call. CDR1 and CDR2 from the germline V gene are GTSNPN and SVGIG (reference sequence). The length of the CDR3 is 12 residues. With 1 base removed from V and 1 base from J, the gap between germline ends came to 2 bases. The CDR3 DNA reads TGTGCCTGGAGTGGGGCCAAAAACATTCAGTACTTC. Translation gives CAWSGAKNIQYF.

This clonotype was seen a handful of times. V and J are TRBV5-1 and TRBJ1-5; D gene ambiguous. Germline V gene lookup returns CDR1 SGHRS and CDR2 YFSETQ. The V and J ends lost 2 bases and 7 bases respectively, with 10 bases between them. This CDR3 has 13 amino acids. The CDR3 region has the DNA TGCGCCAGCAGCTTCGGGCAGTCCCAGCCCCAGCATTTT. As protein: CASSFGQSQPQHF. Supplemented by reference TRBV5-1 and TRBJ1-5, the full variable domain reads KAGVTQTPRYLIKTRGQQVTLSCSPISGHRSVSWYQQTPGQGLQFLFEYFSETQRNKGNFPGRFSGRQFSNSRSEMNVSTLELGDSALYLCASSFGQSQPQHFGDGTRLSIL.

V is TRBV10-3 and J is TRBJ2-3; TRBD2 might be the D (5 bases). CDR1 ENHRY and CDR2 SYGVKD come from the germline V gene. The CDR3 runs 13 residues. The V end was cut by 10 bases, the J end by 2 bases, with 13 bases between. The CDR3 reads CATGLPATDTQYF. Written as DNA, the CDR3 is TGTGCCACCGGACTGCCCGCCACAGATACGCAGTATTTT.